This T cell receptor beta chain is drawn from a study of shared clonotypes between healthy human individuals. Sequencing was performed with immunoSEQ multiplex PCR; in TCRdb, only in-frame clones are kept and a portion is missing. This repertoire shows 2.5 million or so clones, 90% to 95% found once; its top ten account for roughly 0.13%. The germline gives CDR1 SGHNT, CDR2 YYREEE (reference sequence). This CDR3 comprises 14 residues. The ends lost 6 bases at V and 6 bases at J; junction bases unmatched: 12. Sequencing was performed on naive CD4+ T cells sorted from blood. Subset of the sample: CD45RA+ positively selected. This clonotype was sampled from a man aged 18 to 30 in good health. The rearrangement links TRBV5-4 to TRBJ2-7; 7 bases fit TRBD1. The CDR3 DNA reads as TGTGCCAGCAAGAGTGACAGGGTGGTCGCCGAGCAGTACTTC. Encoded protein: CASKSDRVVAEQYF.